This T cell receptor beta chain was profiled in a study of shared clonotypes between healthy human individuals. The table came from immunoSEQ multiplex PCR; TCRdb's copy has only in-frame clones and leaves some out. The sample has about a million clones, about 80% seen once. Sequencing input: memory CD4+ T cells from PBMCs. Subset denoted: CD45RA-negative fraction. The TCR originated in a man between 18 and 35 years old in good health. Some clones in this sample may be carry-over from other donors' samples.

The CDR3 loop is CASSFKGRASGTDTQYF. In DNA, the CDR3 is TGTGCCAGCAGCTTTAAGGGGCGGGCTAGCGGCACAGATACGCAGTATTTT. The chain links TRBV7-9 to TRBJ2-3, with D tentatively TRBD2 (6 bases). The CDR3 is made up of 17 amino acids. The V gene lost 3 bases and the J gene lost 1 base, with 17 bases spanning the gap. The germline gives CDR1 SEHNR, CDR2 FQNEAQ (reference sequence). Using reference TRBV7-9 and TRBJ2-3 for the parts outside the CDR3, the full variable domain is DTGVSQNPRHKITKRGQNVTFRCDPISEHNRLYWYRQTLGQGPEFLTYFQNEAQLEKSRLLSDRFSAERPKGSFSTLEIQRTEQGDSAMYLCASSFKGRASGTDTQYFGPGTRLTVL.